These T cell receptor beta chains were read from a single sample in a study of CD8 T cells in ankylosing spondylitis. In TCRdb, the 5' RACE reads were re-called with MiXCR into one record per CDR3 protein. Among about 240,000 distinct CDR3 sequences listed, 7.5% to 9% were seen once. Sequencing was performed on blood, either unsorted or a sorted T cell fraction (not recorded which). These TCRs come from a male donor with ankylosing spondylitis or in good health (not recorded which). Each CDR3 is given with its conserved first and last residue. A D gene is named only where the DNA matches it firmly. Not every row has a clone size; where given, it reads once, few, many or a size class.

>-|TRBJ2-3|-|TRBV10-3
TGTGCCATCAGTGGAGAGGACTCTGAGGGCACAGATACGCAGTATTTT
CAISGEDSEGTDTQYF
>many|TRBJ2-1|-|TRBV29-1
TGCAGCGTTGAAGGCCCTGGAGGCGACAATGAGCAGTTCTTC
CSVEGPGGDNEQFF
>many|TRBJ2-7|TRBD2|TRBV27
TGTGCCAGCAGTCCTCTAGCGGGTAGCTCCTACGAGCAGTACTTC
CASSPLAGSSYEQYF
>few|TRBJ2-3|TRBD2|TRBV4-1
TGCGCCAGCAGCCAGGGGACTAGCGGGAGGCCCAGCACAGATACGCAGTATTTT
CASSQGTSGRPSTDTQYF
>many|TRBJ1-2|-|TRBV5-5
TGTGCCAGCAGCTTGGACCCGAATAACTATGGCTACACCTTC
CASSLDPNNYGYTF
>many|TRBJ2-1|TRBD2|TRBV10-3
TGTGCCATCAGTGAGTCGGGGACTAGCGGGGGGAATGAGCAGTTCTTC
CAISESGTSGGNEQFF
>many|TRBJ2-3|TRBD2|TRBV5-1
TGCGCCAGCAGCTTGGGCGGGAGAGAGGCAGATACGCAGTATTTT
CASSLGGREADTQYF
>few|TRBJ1-1|-|TRBV25-1
TGTGCCAGCAGTGAATTTACAAGTGAAGCTTTCTTT
CASSEFTSEAFF
>many|TRBJ2-3|TRBD1|TRBV10-2
TGCGCCAGCATCGACCCAGGGGGATCCACAGATACGCAGTATTTT
CASIDPGGSTDTQYF
>many|TRBJ1-1|TRBD1|TRBV6-5
TGTGCCAGCAGTTACTCACAGGGGGCAGGTGAAGCTTTCTTT
CASSYSQGAGEAFF
>few|TRBJ1-4|-|TRBV20-1
TGCAGTGCTAGAGCGGGGGGAGGGGTCGGAGAAAAACTGTTTTTT
CSARAGGGVGEKLFF
>many|TRBJ2-7|TRBD2|TRBV10-3
TGTGCCATCAGTGAGACTAGCGGACCCTACGAGCAGTACTTC
CAISETSGPYEQYF
>medium-sized|TRBJ2-3|-|TRBV15
TGTGCCACCAGTTTGGGGGCGAGCACAGATACGCAGTATTTT
CATSLGASTDTQYF
>many|TRBJ1-1|-|TRBV29-1
TGCAGCGTTGAGGGTAGGAACACTGAAGCTTTCTTT
CSVEGRNTEAFF
>many|TRBJ2-1|-|TRBV5-1
TGCGCCAGCAGCTTGTACAGCGGCCCCTACAATGAGCAGTTCTTC
CASSLYSGPYNEQFF
>-|TRBJ1-1|TRBD1|TRBV6-5
TGTGCCAGCAGTTATTTTGTACCGGGACAGGGGTCGTGGTCCGGGGCTTTCTTT
CASSYFVPGQGSWSGAFF
>many|TRBJ1-1|TRBD1|TRBV7-9
TGTGCCAGCAACCCACCCGGGACAGGGGGCAGTGAAGCTTTCTTT
CASNPPGTGGSEAFF
>few|TRBJ2-1|-|TRBV7-3
TGTGCCAGCAGTAACGGGGCCACCCCCAACAATGAGCAGTTCTTC
CASSNGATPNNEQFF
>many|TRBJ1-4|-|TRBV27
TGTGCCAGCCGAACATCCGGGGAAAAACTGTTTTTT
CASRTSGEKLFF
>many|TRBJ1-4|-|TRBV29-1
TGCAGCGTTAACGCGGGGACAACTAATGAAAAACTGTTTTTT
CSVNAGTTNEKLFF
>-|TRBJ2-1|TRBD1|TRBV30
TGTGCCTGGAGTACGGGACAGGGCTACAATGAGCAGTTCTTC
CAWSTGQGYNEQFF
>many|TRBJ2-1|TRBD2|TRBV10-3
TGTGCCATCAGTGACCCCACTCGACTAGCGGGGGAGCAGTTCTTC
CAISDPTRLAGEQFF
>many|TRBJ2-7|-|TRBV29-1
TGCAGCGTCGCACACCCCGAGCAGTACTTC
CSVAHPEQYF
>few|TRBJ1-2|TRBD1|TRBV5-1
TGCGCCAGCAGCTACTCCAGGGGGCAGGGTGGCTACACCTTC
CASSYSRGQGGYTF
>-|TRBJ1-5|-|TRBV18
TGTGCCAGCTCACCAAGGGGGGACACCAATCAGCCCCAGCATTTT
CASSPRGDTNQPQHF
>few|TRBJ2-7|TRBD1|TRBV4-3
TGCGCCAGCAGCCAGAGCCGGGACAGTGTTTTAAAGCAGTACTTC
CASSQSRDSVLKQYF
>many|TRBJ1-2|-|TRBV7-9
TGTGCCAGCAGCCGAAGAGGGGGAGATGGCTACACCTTC
CASSRRGGDGYTF
>many|TRBJ2-6|-|TRBV29-1
TGCAGCGTTGAAGAATCACAGGAACCGTACTCTGGGGCCAACGTCCTGACTTTC
CSVEESQEPYSGANVLTF
>many|TRBJ1-3|-|TRBV20-1
TGCAGTGCACCGGGACCGAACTCTGGAAACACCATATATTTT
CSAPGPNSGNTIYF
>few|TRBJ2-1|-|TRBV7-2
TGTGCCAGCAGCCGGGGGGCCGCACAGGCCAATGAGCAGTTCTTC
CASSRGAAQANEQFF
>many|TRBJ2-2|-|TRBV7-2
TGTGCCAGCAGCTTAGATAGTGGTCGACAGGCCGGGGAGCTGTTTTTT
CASSLDSGRQAGELFF
>many|TRBJ2-7|-|TRBV29-1
TGCAGCGTTCATTATTCAGCGTCACCGAACTCCTACGAGCAGTACTTC
CSVHYSASPNSYEQYF
>few|TRBJ2-1|-|TRBV20-1
TGCAGTGCTAAGGGGGGTTATGAGCAGTTCTTC
CSAKGGYEQFF
>-|TRBJ2-1|TRBD1|TRBV5-5
TGTGCCAGCAGCGAGGGACAGGATATCTACAATGAGCAGTTCTTC
CASSEGQDIYNEQFF
>many|TRBJ1-6|TRBD1|TRBV5-1
TGCGCCAGCCAACAGGGGGCAAATTCACCCCTCCACTTT
CASQQGANSPLHF
>many|TRBJ2-1|-|TRBV5-1
TGCGCCAGCAGCGGGGGACAGGGACTAGATGAGCAGTTCTTC
CASSGGQGLDEQFF
>-|TRBJ2-2|-|TRBV27
TGTGCCAGCAAAATTGTGAACACCGGGGAGCTGTTTTTT
CASKIVNTGELFF
>few|TRBJ2-7|-|TRBV5-5
TGTGCCAGCAGCCAGGGTGGAGGGGGTAGCTACGAGCAGTACTTC
CASSQGGGGSYEQYF
>many|TRBJ2-5|-|TRBV27
TGTGCCAGCAGCATACAGGGACCCCAAGAGACCCAGTACTTC
CASSIQGPQETQYF
>many|TRBJ2-7|TRBD1|TRBV20-1
TGCAGTGCTAGGACAGGGGGCAGTTTAGAGCAGTACTTC
CSARTGGSLEQYF
>few|TRBJ2-1|-|TRBV7-8
TGTGCCAGCAGCTTAGGGGGGGACGCGATTCCCTACAATGAGCAGTTCTTC
CASSLGGDAIPYNEQFF
>many|TRBJ2-1|-|TRBV20-1
TGCAGTGCCGGGGGTCGGGAACGGTATGAGCAGTTCTTC
CSAGGRERYEQFF
>many|TRBJ2-3|-|TRBV5-1
TGCGCCAGCAGCTTGGAGGTTCAGGGAGGTACGCAGTATTTT
CASSLEVQGGTQYF
>few|TRBJ2-7|TRBD1|TRBV28
TGTGCCAGCAGTTTCCTAGGAGAGGACAGGGGTGTGTGGCAGTACTTC
CASSFLGEDRGVWQYF
>few|TRBJ2-5|-|TRBV7-2
TGTGCCAGCAGCTCCTCAGGTGGACAGACCCAGTACTTC
CASSSSGGQTQYF
>many|TRBJ2-7|-|TRBV12-3/TRBV12-4
TGTGCCAGCCAAGGGGTTGGCGAGCAGTACTTC
CASQGVGEQYF